The 26 T cell receptor beta chains reported below all come from one sample, sequenced in a study of CXCR3-negative and CXCR3-positive naive CD8 T cells. Study-level results: Hydrophobicity was higher for TRB CDR3s found in CXCR3-positive naive cells than in CXCR3-negative naive cells.

In preparing the TRB cDNA libraries, 5' RACE with UMI labels was used. TCRdb re-called the 5' RACE reads; one entry per CDR3 protein, DNA not given. Its table lists 140,000 to 150,000 distinct CDR3 sequences. No antigen is known for these receptors. Sequencing was performed on naive CXCR3+ CD8+ T cells from blood. Subset specified: CD45RO-CCR7+CD27+CD95- naive CD8+ T cells expressing CXCR3 (TNR3+). Receptor source: a human donor in good health. Some clones in this sample may be carry-over from other donors' samples.

The rearrangement joins TRBV7-6 to TRBJ1-2; TCRdb lists TRBD1, though no DNA is available to test this call. The CDR3 covers 16 residues. Germline lookup yields CDR1 SGHVS and CDR2 FNYEAQ. The CDR3 region is CASSLGLTGRIDGYTF. Based on the CDR3 plus reference TRBV7-6 and TRBJ1-2, the full variable domain is GAGVSQSPRYKVTKRGQDVALRCDPISGHVSLYWYRQALGQGPEFLTYFNYEAQQDKSGLPNDRFSAERPEGSISTLTIQRTEQRDSAMYRCASSLGLTGRIDGYTFGSGTRLTVV.

V and J are TRBV27 and TRBJ2-7. Germline V gene lookup returns CDR1 MNHEY and CDR2 SMNVEV (reference sequence). The CDR3 extends over 12 amino acids. This CDR3 reads CASSSSGQEQYF.

V gene TRBV12-3 or TRBV12-4 combines with J gene TRBJ2-7. The CDR3 runs 14 residues. CDR3 protein: CASSFSGSGNEQYF.

V is TRBV6-5 and J is TRBJ1-2. Germline values: CDR1 MNHEY, CDR2 SVGAGI. CDR3 length: 13 amino acids. CDR3 residues: CASSLSVNYGYTF.

The V gene is TRBV12-3 or TRBV12-4, the J gene TRBJ2-3; absent DNA, TCRdb's TRBD2 call cannot be checked. The CDR3 is 16 amino acids. The CDR3 sequence is CASSPPSGGITDTQYF.

This chain connects TRBV7-9 to TRBJ1-1; no DNA is available, so the TRBD1 call from TCRdb remains unchecked. This CDR3 comprises 14 residues. Looked up from germline, CDR1 is SEHNR and CDR2 is FQNEAQ (reference sequence). CDR3 amino acids: CASSQTGEDTEAFF. Full variable domain (outside the CDR3, taken from reference TRBV7-9 and TRBJ1-1): DTGVSQNPRHKITKRGQNVTFRCDPISEHNRLYWYRQTLGQGPEFLTYFQNEAQLEKSRLLSDRFSAERPKGSFSTLEIQRTEQGDSAMYLCASSQTGEDTEAFFGQGTRLTVV.

The V gene is TRBV6-6, the J gene TRBJ2-3; the D gene TCRdb calls, TRBD1, cannot be checked with no DNA. Germline V lookup: CDR1 MNHNY, CDR2 SVGAGI (reference sequence). This CDR3 contains 14 residues. CDR3 in amino acids: CASSYAGGPDTQYF.

This chain connects TRBV10-2 to TRBJ1-2; the TCRdb call, TRBD1, lacks DNA for checking. The CDR3 loop spans 15 amino acids. Germline values: CDR1 WSHSY, CDR2 SAAADI. CDR3: CASSSPGQGGEGYTF.

This chain links TRBV27 with TRBJ1-1; TCRdb selects TRBD1, and the lack of DNA leaves this call unchecked. The CDR3 sequence is 14 residues long. The germline V gene has CDR1 MNHEY and CDR2 SMNVEV (reference sequence). CDR3 protein: CASNPTGLGTEAFF.

The chain has TRBV29-1 and TRBJ2-2. CDR1 SQVTM and CDR2 ANQGSEA come from the germline V gene. The CDR3 has 15 amino acids. CDR3: CSIAWLGSNTGELFF.

The chain carries TRBV27 and TRBJ2-7; the TCRdb D gene call, TRBD1, has no DNA to confirm it. Germline CDR1 MNHEY, CDR2 SMNVEV (reference sequence). The CDR3 sequence is 16 residues long. The CDR3 sequence: CASGTHRDRAYHEQYF.

V is TRBV7-9 and J is TRBJ2-1; TCRdb proposes TRBD2, but this gene call is untestable without DNA. Germline V gene sequence: CDR1 SEHNR, CDR2 FQNEAQ (reference sequence). This CDR3 comprises 15 residues. CDR3 in amino acids: CASSLGLAGVYEQFF.

The V and J genes are TRBV6-4 and TRBJ2-1; TCRdb designates TRBD2, a call that cannot be tested without DNA. Germline assignment: CDR1 MRHNA and CDR2 SNTAGT. The CDR3 runs 14 residues. The CDR3 here is CAGSVLAGDNEQFF.

This rearrangement joins TRBV20-1 to TRBJ2-7; TCRdb's D gene call, TRBD2, goes unchecked for lack of DNA. The CDR3 spans 16 residues. CDR1 is DFQATT and CDR2 is SNEGSKA in the germline V gene (reference sequence). The CDR3 loop is CSARPPGGSDRYEQYF.

V gene TRBV28 combines with J gene TRBJ1-1; TCRdb names TRBD1, which stays unverified in the absence of DNA. Germline V gene sequence: CDR1 MDHEN, CDR2 SYDVKM. CDR3 length: 13 residues. The CDR3 sequence: CASSFQGLIEAFF.

The chain is built from TRBV11-2 and TRBJ2-1. Germline V gene data show CDR1 as SGHAT and CDR2 as FQNNGV. The CDR3 runs 15 residues. The CDR3 loop is CASSLIAVAYNEQFF.

The chain links TRBV20-1 to TRBJ1-5; TCRdb's D call of TRBD1 is untestable without DNA. This CDR3 contains 14 residues. The V gene's germline CDR1 is DFQATT and CDR2 SNEGSKA (reference sequence). CDR3 loop: CSAQRDRGNRPQHF.

The chain carries TRBV15 and TRBJ2-7; TCRdb lists TRBD1, though no DNA is available to test this call. In germline, CDR1 is LNHNV, CDR2 YYDKDF (reference sequence). The CDR3 is 14 amino acids. The CDR3 reads CATSMWPTAYEQYF.

The rearrangement joins TRBV4-3 to TRBJ1-1; the D call of TRBD1 rests on TCRdb alone, since no DNA is present to check it. CDR1 is LGHNA, CDR2 YSLEER, per germline. The CDR3 has 15 residues. CDR3 loop: CASSQDRSGYTEAFF.

The V call is TRBV6-2 or TRBV6-3, the J call TRBJ2-1; TCRdb gives TRBD1 as the D gene, but with no DNA this cannot be confirmed. The CDR3 length is 11 residues. Germline V gene lookup returns CDR1 MNHEY and CDR2 SVGEGT. CDR3 region: CATLRGNEQFF.

V usage is TRBV7-9 and J usage is TRBJ2-5. The length of the CDR3 is 14 residues. CDR1 and CDR2 (germline): SEHNR, FQNEAQ (reference sequence). The CDR3 spells CASSFSELEETQYF. The whole variable domain, filled in from reference TRBV7-9 and TRBJ2-5, reads DTGVSQNPRHKITKRGQNVTFRCDPISEHNRLYWYRQTLGQGPEFLTYFQNEAQLEKSRLLSDRFSAERPKGSFSTLEIQRTEQGDSAMYLCASSFSELEETQYFGPGTRLLVL.

V usage is TRBV28 and J usage is TRBJ2-2; TCRdb picks TRBD1, but there is no DNA to check that call. CDR1 and CDR2 from the germline V gene are MDHEN and SYDVKM. The length of the CDR3 is 16 residues. The CDR3 is CASSFGRVQGAGELFF. The full variable domain, in which reference TRBV28 and TRBJ2-2 provide the parts outside the CDR3, is DVKVTQSSRYLVKRTGEKVFLECVQDMDHENMFWYRQDPGLGLRLIYFSYDVKMKEKGDIPEGYSVSREKKERFSLILESASTNQTSMYLCASSFGRVQGAGELFFGEGSRLTVL.

V and J are TRBV7-9 and TRBJ1-2; TCRdb reports TRBD1, a call that lacks DNA to check it against. The CDR3 has 17 amino acids. The germline V gene has CDR1 SEHNR and CDR2 FQNEAQ (reference sequence). This chain's CDR3 is CASSLVGVYRDMHGYTF.

The J gene is TRBJ2-7, the V gene TRBV28; the TCRdb D gene call, TRBD1, has no DNA to confirm it. CDR1 and CDR2 (germline): MDHEN, SYDVKM. The CDR3 is 14 residues long. CDR3 in amino acids: CASSVDRGSYEQYF.

V usage is TRBV5-1 and J usage is TRBJ2-7; the D call from TCRdb, TRBD1, cannot be confirmed without DNA. CDR3 length equals 15 residues. Germline V gives CDR1 SGHRS, CDR2 YFSETQ. The CDR3 reads CASSPRTASFYEQYF.

The chain is built from TRBV20-1 and TRBJ1-1; the D call from TCRdb, TRBD1, cannot be confirmed without DNA. Per germline, CDR1 DFQATT and CDR2 SNEGSKA (reference sequence). This CDR3 has 12 residues. The CDR3 protein is CSAGTGGSEAFF.